One sample yielded the 9 T cell receptor beta chains listed below, sequenced in a study of Ad26.COV2.S vaccination and SARS-CoV-2 variants. The data were produced by immunoSEQ multiplex PCR, yet TCRdb's version contains in-frame clones alone and is incomplete. The table shows some 190,000 clones, with around 85% occurring only once. Sample: peripheral blood, taken after recovery from COVID-19. The source is a human donor who had recovered from COVID-19.

V gene TRBV2 combines with J gene TRBJ2-1, with 8 bases fitting TRBD2. This CDR3 contains 16 residues. Germline lookup yields CDR1 SNHLY and CDR2 FYNNEI. J was trimmed by 3 bases and V by 6 bases; bases with no gene match: 10. The CDR3 protein is CASRSQAGVDYNEQFF. In nucleotides, the CDR3 is TGTGCCAGCAGGAGTCAAGCGGGAGTCGACTACAATGAGCAGTTCTTC.

This clone was observed a single time. The chain combines TRBV2 with TRBJ1-5; D is undetermined. CDR3 size: 13 residues. The V end lost 7 bases, the J end lost 3 bases, and 10 bases lay between the germline ends. The V gene's germline CDR1 is SNHLY and CDR2 FYNNEI. The CDR3 DNA is TGTGCCAGCAAGAGACAAACCAATCAGCCCCAGCATTTT. It codes for CASKRQTNQPQHF.

The V call is TRBV9, the J call TRBJ1-5; weak D call: TRBD1 (5 bases). Trimming cost V 0 bases and J 3 bases, with 7 bases left between them. The CDR3 extends over 14 amino acids. Germline V gene sequence: CDR1 SGDLS, CDR2 YYNGEE. CDR3 DNA: TGTGCCAGCAGCGTAGGACAGAACAATCAGCCCCAGCATTTT. The encoded protein is CASSVGQNNQPQHF.

This rearrangement joins TRBV2 to TRBJ2-5; D possibly uses TRBD1 or TRBD2 (6 bases each). V was trimmed by 4 bases and J by 6 bases, leaving 12 bases between them. Germline values: CDR1 SNHLY, CDR2 FYNNEI. The CDR3 has 13 amino acids. The CDR3 nucleotides are TGTGCCAGCAGTGTTCAGGGGAGGAAGACCCAGTACTTC. Its protein is CASSVQGRKTQYF.

The chain combines TRBV6-1 with TRBJ2-7; 8 bases map to TRBD1. Germline V gene sequence: CDR1 MNHNS, CDR2 SASEGT. V shed 4 bases, J shed 2 bases, and the junction held 10 bases outside the gene matches. The CDR3 is 16 residues long. CDR3: CASSVPPGGTPYEQYF. For the CDR3, the DNA is TGTGCCAGCAGTGTCCCTCCAGGGGGCACTCCCTACGAGCAGTACTTC.

This chain links TRBV9 with TRBJ1-6, with a possible D match to TRBD1 (6 bases). Trimming shortened V by 3 bases and J by 8 bases, and 15 bases separated the two germline ends. Germline V gene data show CDR1 as SGDLS and CDR2 as YYNGEE. The CDR3 spans 15 residues. CDR3 sequence reads: CASSAWGGADSPLHF. DNA for the CDR3: TGTGCCAGCAGCGCGTGGGGGGGCGCGGATTCACCCCTCCACTTT.

The genes are TRBV6-6 and TRBJ1-3; TRBD1 matches 8 bases. This CDR3 region has 15 residues. Trimming at V came to 6 bases and at J to 2 bases, leaving 6 bases not matched to a gene. Germline V gene lookup returns CDR1 MNHNY and CDR2 SVGAGI (reference sequence). Written as DNA, the CDR3 is TGTGCCAGCAGGCAAATGACAGGGGCTGGAAACACCATATATTTT. It specifies CASRQMTGAGNTIYF.

V gene TRBV10-3 combines with J gene TRBJ2-1; 11 positions agree with TRBD2. The CDR3 has 13 residues. V was pared by 11 bases and J by 6 bases, with 6 bases of the junction left unmatched. The germline V gene has CDR1 ENHRY and CDR2 SYGVKD. The CDR3 here is CASSGTSGNEQFF. DNA for the CDR3: TGTGCCTCCTCCGGGACTAGCGGCAATGAGCAGTTCTTC.

J is TRBJ2-7 and V is TRBV5-8; TRBD1 aligns across 8 bases. This CDR3 spans 15 amino acids. Trimming cost V 0 bases and J 3 bases; bases outside gene matches: 5. Germline-derived CDR1 and CDR2 are SGHTS and YDEGEE. In DNA form, the CDR3 reads TGTGCCAGCAGCTTGGGACCAGGGGGCATCTACGAGCAGTACTTC. This translates into CASSLGPGGIYEQYF.